This T cell receptor beta chain was documented in a study of neurological immune-mediated disorders. Trimming cost V 4 bases and J 1 base, with 10 bases left between them. CDR3 length equals 14 residues. The germline gives CDR1 ENHRY, CDR2 SYGVKD. Each CDR3 protein is one row after TCRdb ran MiXCR on the 5' RACE reads. The sample has about 49,000 distinct CDR3 sequences, 9% to 10% seen once. This clonotype was recorded many times. The time point here: longitudinal time-point 1 (baseline). V and J are TRBV10-3 and TRBJ2-5; D is perhaps TRBD1 (5 bases). The sequenced sample was PBMCs. The TCR originated in a middle-aged woman in good health. The CDR3 bases are TGTGCCATCAGTGGTTGGGGCAGCCAAGAGACCCAGTACTTC. Amino acid sequence: CAISGWGSQETQYF.